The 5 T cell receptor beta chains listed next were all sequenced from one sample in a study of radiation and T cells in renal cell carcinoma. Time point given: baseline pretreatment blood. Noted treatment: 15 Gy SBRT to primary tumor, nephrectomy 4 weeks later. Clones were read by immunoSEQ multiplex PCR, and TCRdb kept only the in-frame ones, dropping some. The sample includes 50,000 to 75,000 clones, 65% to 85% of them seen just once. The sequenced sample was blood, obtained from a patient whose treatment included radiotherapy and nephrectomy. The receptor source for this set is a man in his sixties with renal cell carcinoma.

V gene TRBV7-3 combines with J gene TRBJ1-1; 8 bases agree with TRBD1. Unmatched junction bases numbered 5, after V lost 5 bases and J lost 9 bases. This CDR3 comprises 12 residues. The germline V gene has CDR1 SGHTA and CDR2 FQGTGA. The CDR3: CASSPGTGKAFF. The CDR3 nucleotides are TGTGCCAGCAGCCCTGGGACAGGAAAAGCTTTCTTT. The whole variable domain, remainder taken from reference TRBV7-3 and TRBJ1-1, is GAGVSQTPSNKVTEKGKYVELRCDPISGHTALYWYRQSLGQGPEFLIYFQGTGAADDSGLPNDRFFAVRPEGSVSTLKIQRTERGDSAVYLCASSPGTGKAFFGQGTRLTVV.

This CDR3 is CASSLLAVYYEQYF. The CDR3 DNA is TGTGCCAGCAGCTTGTTAGCGGTGTACTACGAGCAGTACTTC. The rearrangement uses TRBV5-6 and TRBJ2-7; tentative D call: TRBD2 (6 bases). This CDR3 comprises 14 residues. V lost 1 base and J lost 3, with 11 bases in between. Per germline, CDR1 SGHDT and CDR2 YYEEEE.

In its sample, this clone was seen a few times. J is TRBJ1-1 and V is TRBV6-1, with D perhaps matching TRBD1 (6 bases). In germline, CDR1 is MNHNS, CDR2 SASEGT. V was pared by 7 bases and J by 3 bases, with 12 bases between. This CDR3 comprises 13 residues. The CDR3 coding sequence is TGTGCCAGCACCAAGGACAGACACACTGAAGCTTTCTTT. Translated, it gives CASTKDRHTEAFF.

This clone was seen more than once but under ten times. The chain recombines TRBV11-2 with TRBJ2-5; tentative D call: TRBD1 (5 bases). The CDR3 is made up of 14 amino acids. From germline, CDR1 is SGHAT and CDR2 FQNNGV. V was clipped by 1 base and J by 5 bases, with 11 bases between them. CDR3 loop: CASSLAQAFETQYF. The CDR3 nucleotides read TGTGCCAGCAGCTTAGCACAGGCTTTCGAGACCCAGTACTTC. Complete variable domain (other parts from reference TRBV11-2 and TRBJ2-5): EAGVAQSPRYKIIEKRQSVAFWCNPISGHATLYWYQQILGQGPKLLIQFQNNGVVDDSQLPKDRFSAERLKGVDSTLKIQPAKLEDSAVYLCASSLAQAFETQYFGPGTRLLVL.

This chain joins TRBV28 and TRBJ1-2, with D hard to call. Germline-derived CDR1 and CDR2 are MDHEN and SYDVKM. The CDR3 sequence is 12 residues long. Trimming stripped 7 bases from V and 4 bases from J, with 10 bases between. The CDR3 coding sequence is TGTGCCAGCACCCTAACCAGCTATGGCTACACCTTC. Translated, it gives CASTLTSYGYTF.